A single sample is the source of the 9 T cell receptor beta chains below, sequenced in a study of OX40 agonist ivuxolimab in advanced cancers. The library relied on the immunoSEQ multiplex PCR assay. Entries here come from immuneACCESS through TCRdb and include only in-frame sequences with V and J called. Some clones fail to appear in such tables; in the studies checked, an unresolved V gene covers under half of the shortfall, and the cause of the remainder is unknown. This sample lists around 65,000 clones; roughly 92% were detected once. The ten biggest clones cover around 15% of the sample. Material: CD4+ or CD8+ T cells sorted from blood, obtained in a trial of the OX40 agonist ivuxolimab. Source of these receptors: an adult with an advanced solid tumor such as melanoma, head and neck, liver or kidney cancer.

Only one count was recorded for this clone. V usage is TRBV4-1 and J usage is TRBJ1-2, with 8 bases that match TRBD1. V lost 0 bases, J lost 2 bases, and 8 bases stayed unmatched. There are 17 residues in the CDR3. The germline gives CDR1 MGHRA, CDR2 YSYEKL. This CDR3 reads CASSQEPGQGSNYGYTF. Here the CDR3 DNA reads TGCGCCAGCAGCCAAGAGCCCGGACAGGGCTCCAACTATGGCTACACCTTC.

This CDR3 is CASSRPGVSNQPQHF. The CDR3 DNA sequence: TGTGCCAGCAGTCGCCCCGGGGTGAGCAATCAGCCCCAGCATTTT. The chain recombines TRBV6-1 with TRBJ1-5, with D uncertain. The V end lost 5 bases, the J end lost 1 base, and 12 bases lay between the germline ends. Germline V gene data show CDR1 as MNHNS and CDR2 as SASEGT. The CDR3 is 15 amino acids.

V usage is TRBV11-2 and J usage is TRBJ1-1; D ambiguous. The CDR3 is 16 residues long. The germline V gene has CDR1 SGHAT and CDR2 FQNNGV. Trimming left V 0 bases short and J 6 bases short, with 17 bases between. CDR3 bases: TGTGCCAGCAGCTTAGATAGTTTCGGGATGGGCCCTGAAGCTTTCTTT. Residues: CASSLDSFGMGPEAFF.

This chain links TRBV15 with TRBJ2-2; 7 bases line up with TRBD2. The J segment lost 3 bases and the V segment lost 4 bases, leaving 11 bases of the junction unmatched. Germline assignment: CDR1 LNHNV and CDR2 YYDKDF (reference sequence). The CDR3 totals 17 residues. The CDR3 here is CATSTAGGRAHTGELFF. DNA of the CDR3: TGTGCCACCAGCACCGCCGGGGGGAGGGCCCACACCGGGGAGCTGTTTTTT.

The chain carries TRBV4-1 and TRBJ2-2, with D possibly being TRBD1 (6 bases). Germline-derived CDR1 and CDR2 are MGHRA and YSYEKL. The CDR3 is 14 amino acids. The V and J ends lost 8 bases and 0 bases respectively, with 10 bases between them. Here the CDR3 reads CASAGTTNTGELFF. CDR3 sequence (DNA): TGCGCCAGCGCCGGGACAACGAACACCGGGGAGCTGTTTTTT.

The rearrangement uses TRBV5-4 and TRBJ2-3; a possible D gene is TRBD1 (5 bases). CDR3 size: 15 residues. Trimming shortened V by 0 bases and J by 0 bases, and 8 bases separated the two germline ends. Germline CDR1 reads SGHNT; CDR2 reads YYREEE (reference sequence). As DNA, the CDR3 is TGTGCCAGCAGCTTGGAGGGGTCTAGCACAGATACGCAGTATTTT. Translation: CASSLEGSSTDTQYF.

The CDR3 bases are TGTGCCAGCAGTTACTCGGCCGGGACAGGGTGGAACGAGCAGTACTTC. The encoded protein is CASSYSAGTGWNEQYF. The chain combines TRBV6-5 with TRBJ2-7; 9 positions agree with TRBD1. The germline gives CDR1 MNHEY, CDR2 SVGAGI. The CDR3 has 16 amino acids. The J segment lost 5 bases and the V segment lost 0 bases, leaving 8 bases of the junction unmatched.

This chain uses TRBV30 with TRBJ2-1; TRBD1 aligns across 9 bases. Trimming at V came to 5 bases and at J to 0 bases, leaving 5 bases not matched to a gene. Per germline, CDR1 GTSNPN and CDR2 SVGIG (reference sequence). There are 15 residues in the CDR3. This chain's CDR3 is CAWVGTGISYNEQFF. Here the CDR3 DNA reads TGTGCCTGGGTAGGGACAGGGATCTCCTACAATGAGCAGTTCTTC.

The chain uses TRBV6-5 and TRBJ1-4, with 9 positions matching TRBD1. With V trimmed by 6 bases and J by 8 bases, 7 bases remained unmatched. The CDR3 contains 14 residues. The germline gives CDR1 MNHEY, CDR2 SVGAGI. The CDR3 DNA sequence: TGTGCCAGCAGATCCACAGGGGGCGCGGAAAAACTGTTTTTT. Translated: CASRSTGGAEKLFF.